The 6 T cell receptor beta chains in this list originate from one sample, sequenced in a study of OX40 agonist ivuxolimab in advanced cancers. The assay was immunoSEQ multiplex PCR, and TCRdb's table has in-frame clones only and misses some. The profile shows tens of thousands of clones, roughly nine tenths of them singletons. The material sequenced was CD4+ or CD8+ T cells sorted from blood, taken in a trial of the OX40 agonist ivuxolimab. The receptor source for this set is an adult with an advanced solid tumor such as melanoma, head and neck, liver or kidney cancer.

The chain couples TRBV5-6 to TRBJ2-5, with a weak D call TRBD1 (6 bases). Germline values: CDR1 SGHDT, CDR2 YYEEEE. The V end was cut by 4 bases, the J end by 3 bases, with 16 bases between. There are 15 residues in the CDR3. The CDR3 loop is CASSVTGTVKETQYF. In DNA form, the CDR3 reads TGTGCCAGCAGCGTGACAGGAACGGTAAAAGAGACCCAGTACTTC.

CDR3 residues: CASSLGPSTGNTIYF. For the CDR3, the DNA is TGTGCCAGCAGCTTAGGACCGTCCACTGGAAACACCATATATTTT. The chain carries TRBV7-6 and TRBJ1-3; D gene ambiguous. CDR1 SGHVS and CDR2 FNYEAQ come from the germline V gene. This CDR3 is built from 15 residues. V lost 1 base, J lost 2 bases, and 9 bases lay in between.

The rearrangement links TRBV7-9 to TRBJ1-2; the match to TRBD1 covers 7 bases. The CDR3 has 14 residues. The junction had 6 bases not matched to a gene; V was cut back by 4 bases and J by 4 bases. Germline V CDR1 and CDR2: SEHNR, FQNEAQ (reference sequence). CDR3 sequence reads: CASSSPDRAYGYTF. DNA of the CDR3: TGTGCCAGCAGCTCCCCTGACAGGGCCTATGGCTACACCTTC.

The chain is built from TRBV5-5 and TRBJ1-1; D unclear. CDR3 length: 15 residues. V lost 0 bases and J lost 0, with 9 bases in between. Germline V gene lookup returns CDR1 SGHKS and CDR2 YYEKEE (reference sequence). The chain's CDR3 is CASSLVGNMNTEAFF. CDR3 bases: TGTGCCAGCAGCTTGGTCGGTAACATGAACACTGAAGCTTTCTTT.

J is TRBJ2-7 and V is TRBV27, with TRBD1 identical over 9 bases. The CDR3 spans 15 residues. With 5 bases clipped from V and 1 base from J, the junction kept 6 bases outside the gene matches. The V gene's germline CDR1 is MNHEY and CDR2 SMNVEV (reference sequence). CDR3 protein: CASSSSGQGSYEQYF. In DNA, the CDR3 is TGTGCCAGCAGTAGCTCAGGACAGGGGTCCTACGAGCAGTACTTC.

This chain links TRBV19 with TRBJ2-2; no clear D gene. Germline V gene sequence: CDR1 LNHDA, CDR2 SQIVND (reference sequence). Trimming stripped 1 base from V and 0 bases from J, with 9 bases between. This CDR3 region has 16 residues. The CDR3 region has the DNA TGTGCCAGTAGTATAGGACACCCCTCGAACACCGGGGAGCTGTTTTTT. Its translation is CASSIGHPSNTGELFF.